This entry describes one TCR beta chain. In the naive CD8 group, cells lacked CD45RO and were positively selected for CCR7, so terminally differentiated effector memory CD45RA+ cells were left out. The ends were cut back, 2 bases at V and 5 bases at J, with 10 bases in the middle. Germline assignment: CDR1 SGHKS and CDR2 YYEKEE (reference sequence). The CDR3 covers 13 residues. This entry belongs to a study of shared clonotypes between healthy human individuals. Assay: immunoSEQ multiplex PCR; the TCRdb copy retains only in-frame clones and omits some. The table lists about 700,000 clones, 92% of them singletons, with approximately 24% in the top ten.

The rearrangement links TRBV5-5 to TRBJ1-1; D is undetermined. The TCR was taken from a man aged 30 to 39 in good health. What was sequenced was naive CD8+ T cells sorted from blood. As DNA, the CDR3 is TGTGCCAGCAGCTTTTACGGGTCAACTGAAGCTTTCTTT. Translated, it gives CASSFYGSTEAFF.